The 8 T cell receptor beta chains listed next were all sequenced from one sample in a study of cytomegalovirus exposure and HLA in healthy donors. In the PCR, 60 Vbeta and 13 Jbeta primers were used. Clones were sequenced by immunoSEQ multiplex PCR, and TCRdb holds only the in-frame ones, with some missing. The sample shows 99,000 or so clones, over 80% of them seen only once. The specimen sequenced was PBMCs. The receptors were gathered from a female donor in good health and CMV-seropositive.

The gene calls are TRBV4-2 and TRBJ2-1, with 8 bases lining up with TRBD2. CDR1 is LGHNA, CDR2 YNFKEQ, per germline. J gave up 7 bases and V 2 bases, and 4 bases lay outside the gene matches. The CDR3 is 14 amino acids. CDR3 nucleotide sequence: TGTGCCAGCAGCCAACGGACTAGCCCGAATGAGCAGTTCTTC. It encodes CASSQRTSPNEQFF.

The genes are TRBV9 and TRBJ1-6; tentatively, D is TRBD1 (6 bases). Deletions cut 0 bases from V and 8 bases from J, with 12 bases between. Germline V gene lookup returns CDR1 SGDLS and CDR2 YYNGEE. CDR3 size: 15 residues. CDR3 loop: CASSVAPGVDSPLHF. The CDR3 DNA reads TGTGCCAGCAGCGTAGCTCCAGGGGTGGATTCACCCCTCCACTTT.

V gene TRBV5-4 combines with J gene TRBJ2-7; D unresolved. Germline assignment: CDR1 SGHNT and CDR2 YYREEE (reference sequence). The CDR3 totals 13 residues. Trimming stripped 0 bases from V and 3 bases from J, with 7 bases between. This chain's CDR3 is CASSLGRSYEQYF. The DNA for the CDR3 is TGTGCCAGCAGCTTGGGCAGAAGCTACGAGCAGTACTTC.

The CDR3 region is CASSQTRSGRSSYEQYF. In DNA, the CDR3 is TGCGCCAGCAGCCAAACGAGGAGCGGGAGGAGCTCCTACGAGCAGTACTTC. This chain connects TRBV4-1 to TRBJ2-7; 9 bases line up with TRBD2. The length of the CDR3 is 17 residues. From germline, CDR1 is MGHRA and CDR2 YSYEKL. V dropped 2 bases and J dropped 0; count of bases not matched to a gene: 8.

The chain employs TRBV29-1 and TRBJ2-3; TRBD1 matches 10 bases. Losses at the gene ends were 5 bases for V and 3 bases for J; bases not matched to a gene: 11. CDR1 is SQVTM, CDR2 ANQGSEA, per germline. This CDR3 is 16 amino acids long. CDR3 amino acids: CSVLIWGQGKTDTQYF. The CDR3 DNA reads TGCAGCGTTCTCATCTGGGGACAGGGGAAAACAGATACGCAGTATTTT.

This chain uses TRBV5-1 with TRBJ2-3; D possibly corresponds to TRBD1 (5 bases). Trimming stripped 0 bases from V and 3 bases from J, with 11 bases between. The CDR3 is made up of 15 amino acids. Germline values: CDR1 SGHRS, CDR2 YFSETQ. The CDR3 nucleotides are TGCGCCAGCAGCTTGGCTAGTCCAGGGACAGATACGCAGTATTTT. Translating it yields CASSLASPGTDTQYF.

J is TRBJ2-3 and V is TRBV13; 13 bases align to TRBD2. This CDR3 is built from 17 residues. Germline V CDR1 and CDR2: PRHDT, FYEKMQ (reference sequence). Trimming took 8 bases from V and 0 from J; bases not matched to a gene: 8. CDR3 nucleotides: TGTGCCAGCGGGCCCGGGACTAGCGGGACTAGCACAGATACGCAGTATTTT. It yields the protein CASGPGTSGTSTDTQYF.

The chain employs TRBV7-3 and TRBJ2-7, with 12 bases aligning to TRBD1. The CDR3 is made up of 15 amino acids. Germline assignment: CDR1 SGHTA and CDR2 FQGTGA. V dropped 3 bases and J dropped 2; count of bases not matched to a gene: 2. This chain's CDR3 is CASSLGQGAPYEQYF. CDR3 sequence (DNA): TGTGCCAGCAGCTTGGGACAGGGGGCCCCCTACGAGCAGTACTTC.